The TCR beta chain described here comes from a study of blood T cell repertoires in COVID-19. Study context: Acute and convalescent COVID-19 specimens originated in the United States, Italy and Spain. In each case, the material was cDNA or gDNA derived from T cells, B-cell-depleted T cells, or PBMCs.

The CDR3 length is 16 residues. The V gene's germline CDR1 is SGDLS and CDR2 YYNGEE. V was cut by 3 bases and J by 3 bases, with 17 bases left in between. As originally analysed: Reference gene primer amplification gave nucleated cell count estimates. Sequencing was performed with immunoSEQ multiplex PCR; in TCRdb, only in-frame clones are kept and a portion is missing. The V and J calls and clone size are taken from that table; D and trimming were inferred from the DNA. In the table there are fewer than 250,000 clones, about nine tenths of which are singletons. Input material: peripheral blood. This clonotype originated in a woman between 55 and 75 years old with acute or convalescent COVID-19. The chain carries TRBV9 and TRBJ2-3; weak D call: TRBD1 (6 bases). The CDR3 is CASSARQATPTDTQYF. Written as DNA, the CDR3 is TGTGCCAGCAGCGCCCGACAGGCCACACCAACAGATACGCAGTATTTT.